This is a list of T cell receptor beta chains from one sample in a study of PD-1 blockade in classical Hodgkin lymphoma. The repertoire was sequenced with immunoSEQ multiplex PCR; TCRdb's copy has only in-frame clones and lacks some. The profile covers 30,000 to 50,000 clones, with approximately 80% appearing a single time and around 9.9% taken by the ten largest. The sequencing used peripheral blood mononuclear cells (PBMCs), collected at baseline. The receptors stem from a human donor with classical Hodgkin lymphoma. The CDR3 runs from the conserved cysteine through the conserved F or W. The D gene is left open where the match is weak. Clone size is stated in some rows and not others, as once, few, many or a class when expanded.

size: once; J: TRBJ2-7; length: 16; V: TRBV4-1; D: -; DNA: TGCGCCAGCAGCCAAACCGCCCCAGGGTTCAGCTACGAGCAGTACTTC; CDR3: CASSQTAPGFSYEQYF
size: -; J: TRBJ1-5; length: 14; V: TRBV14; D: -; DNA: TGTGCCAGCAGCCAAGAAAGACTGGGAAGGTACCAGCATTTT; CDR3: CASSQERLGRYQHF
size: -; J: TRBJ2-3; length: 16; V: TRBV11-2; D: TRBD2; DNA: TGTGCCAGCAGCTTGGGGGTCGGGGGGGCCCCCGATACGCAGTATTTT; CDR3: CASSLGVGGAPDTQYF
size: many; J: TRBJ1-5; length: 15; V: TRBV15; D: -; DNA: TGTGCCACCAGCAGTCTCCAGGGTAGCAATCAGCCCCAGCATTTT; CDR3: CATSSLQGSNQPQHF
size: -; J: TRBJ1-2; length: 15; V: TRBV28; D: -; DNA: TGTGCCAGCAGTTTGGGTGCGACAGGAGACTATGGCTACACCTTC; CDR3: CASSLGATGDYGYTF
size: -; J: TRBJ2-1; length: 19; V: TRBV4-3; D: TRBD2; DNA: TGCGCCAGCAAGTACCCGCGGGAGTTAGAGGGGATCTCCTACAATGAGCAGTTCTTC; CDR3: CASKYPRELEGISYNEQFF
size: -; J: TRBJ2-1; length: 22; V: TRBV4-1; D: TRBD2; DNA: TGCGCCAGCAGCCAGCTTGGACAACTAGCGGGAGGGCCCGGAATCTCCTACAATGAGCAGTTCTTC; CDR3: CASSQLGQLAGGPGISYNEQFF
size: -; J: TRBJ2-3; length: 15; V: TRBV4-1; D: -; DNA: TGCGCCAGCAGCCAAGAGGGGACCGGCAGCAGCACGCAGTATTTT; CDR3: CASSQEGTGSSTQYF
size: -; J: TRBJ1-5; length: 18; V: TRBV19; D: -; DNA: TGTGCCAGTAGTCAGATTCATGTCCGCCAGGACGCCAATCAGCCCCAGCATTTT; CDR3: CASSQIHVRQDANQPQHF
size: once; J: TRBJ1-2; length: 14; V: TRBV11-2; D: -; DNA: TGTGCCAGCACCTCTACCACGACTAACTATGGCTACACCTTC; CDR3: CASTSTTTNYGYTF
size: -; J: TRBJ2-5; length: 16; V: TRBV14; D: -; DNA: TGTGCCAGCAGCCAAGGGCGGGTGTCGGGGCAAGAGACCCAGTACTTC; CDR3: CASSQGRVSGQETQYF
size: -; J: TRBJ1-2; length: 12; V: TRBV6-1; D: -; DNA: TGTGCCAGCAGTGAATATACATCAGGGCAAGACTTC; CDR3: CASSEYTSGQDF
size: -; J: TRBJ2-1; length: 18; V: TRBV9; D: -; DNA: TGTGCCAGCAGCGCCGGGACTAGGACAGGGGAATACTACAATGAGCAGTTCTTC; CDR3: CASSAGTRTGEYYNEQFF
size: -; J: TRBJ2-7; length: 12; V: TRBV28; D: -; DNA: TGTGCCAGTCCCCCTGAACCGCACGAGCAGTACTTC; CDR3: CASPPEPHEQYF
size: -; J: TRBJ2-1; length: 13; V: TRBV10-3; D: -; DNA: TGTGCCTCTTCGGAGATGTCCTCCAATGAGCAGTTCTTC; CDR3: CASSEMSSNEQFF
size: -; J: TRBJ2-1; length: 14; V: TRBV10-3; D: -; DNA: TGTGCCATCATGGGCGGGGAAGGGAACAATGAGCAGTTCTTC; CDR3: CAIMGGEGNNEQFF
size: -; J: TRBJ2-3; length: 12; V: TRBV6-5; D: -; DNA: TGTGCCAGCATTTCGACCACAGATACGCAGTATTTT; CDR3: CASISTTDTQYF
size: -; J: TRBJ2-7; length: 13; V: TRBV6-5; D: -; DNA: TGTGCCAGCAGTTTGCAGAGCTCCTACGAGCAGTACTTC; CDR3: CASSLQSSYEQYF
size: -; J: TRBJ1-1; length: 11; V: TRBV20-1; D: -; DNA: TGCAGTGCTTACTGGAATGCTGAAGCTTTCTTT; CDR3: CSAYWNAEAFF
size: few; J: TRBJ2-7; length: 15; V: TRBV6-6; D: -; DNA: TGTGCCAGCGGAGTCTCCCTGGGTGGGCGGGTTGAGCAGTACTTC; CDR3: CASGVSLGGRVEQYF
size: -; J: TRBJ2-7; length: 13; V: TRBV6-6; D: -; DNA: TGTGCCAGCACGGGCGGGAAAGACTACGAGCAGTACTTC; CDR3: CASTGGKDYEQYF
size: few; J: TRBJ2-1; length: 18; V: TRBV2; D: -; DNA: TGTGCCAGCAGTGAAGTTGGCGGTACTAGTTCCCCCTACAATGAGCAGTTCTTC; CDR3: CASSEVGGTSSPYNEQFF
size: -; J: TRBJ2-2; length: 14; V: TRBV4-1; D: -; DNA: TGCGCCAGCAGTAGACTACTTAACACCGGGGAGCTGTTTTTT; CDR3: CASSRLLNTGELFF
size: -; J: TRBJ1-4; length: 14; V: TRBV5-1; D: TRBD1; DNA: TGCGCCAGCAGCTGGACAGGGCCTAATGAAAAACTGTTTTTT; CDR3: CASSWTGPNEKLFF
size: -; J: TRBJ2-1; length: 15; V: TRBV27; D: -; DNA: TGTGCCAGCAGTTTAGGCGGGAAGAGGCCCAATGAGCAGTTCTTC; CDR3: CASSLGGKRPNEQFF
size: few; J: TRBJ2-5; length: 17; V: TRBV5-1; D: -; DNA: TGCGCCAGCAGCCCCAGGACCTCGCTGACGTACTCGGAGACCCAGTACTTC; CDR3: CASSPRTSLTYSETQYF
size: -; J: TRBJ2-3; length: 17; V: TRBV13; D: -; DNA: TGTGCCAGCAGCTTAAGGTCAGGCGGTCCTGAGGTGTGGACGCAGTATTTT; CDR3: CASSLRSGGPEVWTQYF
size: few; J: TRBJ1-1; length: 14; V: TRBV19; D: -; DNA: TGTGCCAGTAGTATTCGAGTCGTCCAGGATGAAGCTTTCTTT; CDR3: CASSIRVVQDEAFF
size: -; J: TRBJ2-3; length: 17; V: TRBV28; D: -; DNA: TGTGCCAGCAGTTTAGGTCCGTGGCTGACTAGCACAGATACGCAGTATTTT; CDR3: CASSLGPWLTSTDTQYF
size: -; J: TRBJ2-7; length: 17; V: TRBV30; D: -; DNA: TGTGCCTCAGGGGGGGGACAGCCGCCGTTTTTAGTCTACGAGCAGTACTTC; CDR3: CASGGGQPPFLVYEQYF
size: -; J: TRBJ2-5; length: 14; V: TRBV5-1; D: -; DNA: TGCGCCAGTAGCTACGGACTGGCCCAAGAGACCCAGTACTTC; CDR3: CASSYGLAQETQYF
size: -; J: TRBJ2-1; length: 15; V: TRBV19; D: TRBD1; DNA: TGTGCCAGTAGCCCCTGGGACAGTTTATACAATGAGCAGTTCTTC; CDR3: CASSPWDSLYNEQFF
size: -; J: TRBJ2-7; length: 12; V: TRBV6-6; D: -; DNA: TGTGCCAGCAGTAAAAGTGGTTACGAGCAGTACTTC; CDR3: CASSKSGYEQYF
size: -; J: TRBJ2-1; length: 15; V: TRBV2; D: TRBD1; DNA: TGTGCCAGCAGTGAAGGGGACAGGGTATACAATGAGCAGTTCTTC; CDR3: CASSEGDRVYNEQFF